This T cell receptor beta chain is drawn from a study of quantifying T cell responses using KT2 cells. Study background: RNA was reverse transcribed with TCR alpha and beta constant-region primers.

This clonotype was picked up many times. Its antigen is unknown. General study results and limits: At about one KT2 cell per 100,000 PBMC, KT2 sequences were still detected.

The sample is PBMC spiked with counted cells of clone KT2. Fixed numbers of PBMC received varying amounts of KT2 cells. A single-stranded UMI oligo with SP2 sequence was ligated to cDNA 3' ends. First-round PCR used around 4 cycles and beta primers RC1.1 and RC1.2 covering TRBC1 and TRBC2. TCR alpha and beta chains were handled separately starting at the second PCR. TCRdb redid the calling of the UMI-ligation and nested PCR reads with MiXCR, one entry per CDR3 protein. The sample lists some 48,000 distinct CDR3 sequences; 11% were seen once. V was trimmed by 2 bases and J by 7 bases, leaving 9 bases between them. Germline lookup yields CDR1 GTSNPN and CDR2 SVGIG (reference sequence). The CDR3 extends over 13 amino acids.

Input material: PBMCs spiked with cells of the T cell clone KT2. V usage is TRBV30 and J usage is TRBJ1-6, with D tentatively TRBD1 (5 bases). The sequence came from a human donor. In DNA, the CDR3 is TGTGCCTGGAGTACCGGGACCAATTCACCCCTCCACTTT. Amino acids: CAWSTGTNSPLHF. The entire variable domain, with the rest obtained from reference TRBV30 and TRBJ1-6, is as follows: SQTIHQWPATLVQPVGSPLSLECTVEGTSNPNLYWYRQAAGRGLQLLFYSVGIGQISSEVPQNLSASRPQDRQFILSSKKLLLSDSGFYLCAWSTGTNSPLHFGNGTRLTVT.